The entry below describes one T cell receptor (beta chain). At one boundary the junction diverges from the germline segment, which might be a read error. The data derive from a study of blood T cell repertoires in COVID-19. Germline V gene data show CDR1 as SSHAT and CDR2 as FNYEAQ (reference sequence). CDR3 size: 15 residues. How the authors handled the data: Nucleated cell counts were estimated from reference gene primer amplification. Data came from immunoSEQ multiplex PCR; TCRdb stores just in-frame clones and leaves some out. That table is the source of V, J and clone size, and D and trimming were worked out from the DNA. The repertoire holds under 250,000 clones, with around 90% as singletons. Participants spanned ages roughly 18 to 90 years and resided in over 20 US areas.

Sequencing was carried out using PBMCs or T cells enriched from blood (not recorded which). The chain couples TRBV7-7 to TRBJ2-2; D may be TRBD1 (6 bases). The receptor was isolated from a woman between 25 and 40 years old with acute COVID-19. The CDR3 DNA follows: TGTGCTAGCAGCCCCGGACAGCAGAACACCGGGGAGCTGTTTTTT. Its protein is CASSPGQQNTGELFF.